Sequencing of this T cell receptor (beta chain) was carried out in a study of human T cells and chemical hapten exposure. V was cut by 1 base and J by 3 bases, with 9 bases left in between. The CDR3 has 15 residues. The germline V gene encodes CDR1 SEHNR and CDR2 FQNEAQ (reference sequence). Time point given: patch test 1, 2 weeks after DPC sensitization. Treatment of the sample: therapeutic diphenylcyclopropenone sensitization with weekly scalp DPC. This clonotype has ten or more counts. TCRdb passed the RACE reads through MiXCR, listing each CDR3 protein once. The sample comprises around 77,000 distinct CDR3 sequences, 7.5% to 10% of which are singletons, and about 3.1% rests with the top ten.

The material was whole blood, obtained in connection with sensitization to the hapten diphenylcyclopropenone (DPC). V is TRBV7-9 and J is TRBJ1-4; D is uncertain. The receptor's source is a woman aged 40 to 55 with alopecia areata. Some clones in this sample may be carry-over from other donors' samples. CDR3 nucleotides: TGTGCCAGCAGCTTAGAAGGGCAGGCTAATGAAAAACTGTTTTTT. Amino acids: CASSLEGQANEKLFF.